This T cell receptor beta chain is from a study of cytomegalovirus exposure and HLA in healthy donors. Findings of the study overall: Compared with the roughly 700-donor mean, an Asian-associated ancestry cluster reportedly had fewer N-insertions, according to a later analysis. Cytomegalovirus status was reportedly diagnosed by the classifier with high sensitivity and specificity. Clonal expansion, a later analysis showed, was greater in HLA-associated TCR beta chains than in equally common others. The availability of immune exposure information extended only to CMV serostatus.

With respect to this clone: Its antigen is as yet unknown.

Per the germline V gene, CDR1 is SGHTA and CDR2 is FQGNSA. The CDR3 is 15 amino acids. V dropped 5 bases and J dropped 4; count of bases not matched to a gene: 8. PCR employed 60 Vbeta and 13 Jbeta primers. Only in-frame clones appear in the TCRdb table, and some are missing; sequencing was by immunoSEQ multiplex PCR. In the table there are 150,000 to 200,000 clones, around two thirds of which are singletons. The specimen was PBMCs. The chain has TRBV7-2 and TRBJ2-7; 10 positions match TRBD1. The TCR comes from a man aged 35 to 55 in good health and CMV-seronegative. The CDR3 DNA reads TGTGCCAGCAGCAGCTGGGGGACAGGGGCGTACGAGCAGTACTTC. Translated, it gives CASSSWGTGAYEQYF.